This TCR beta chain stems from a study of cytomegalovirus exposure and HLA in healthy donors. This clone has just a few counts. Antigen unknown. Notes on the study in general: A previous analysis found most TCR beta V segments productive roughly 87% or roughly 30% of the time. Within the data, a cluster of highly shared sequence variants was likely a sequencing artifact.

The PCR had 60 Vbeta and 13 Jbeta primers. Produced via immunoSEQ multiplex PCR; TCRdb's table is partial and in-frame only. This sample has 100,000 to 150,000 clones, with 80% found just once. The sample comprised PBMCs. The source of this sequence is a man aged 35-49 years in good health and CMV-seronegative.

For the CDR3, the DNA is TGCGCCAGCAGCCCCACCCGGACAGGCGCAGCCGCCTACGAGCAGTACTTC. Residues: CASSPTRTGAAAYEQYF. This rearrangement joins TRBV5-1 to TRBJ2-7; 7 bases are shared with TRBD1. After removal of 4 bases from V and 2 bases from J, the junction contained 15 bases not matched to a gene. The CDR3 consists of 17 residues. CDR1 is SGHRS and CDR2 is YFSETQ in the germline V gene.